These T cell receptor beta chains were read from a single sample in a study of control samples from healthy donors and cancer patients. Assay: immunoSEQ multiplex PCR; the TCRdb copy retains only in-frame clones and omits some. The data contain about 82,000 clones, 70% to 90% of them singletons. The sequenced material came from blood. All receptors come from a man between 45 and 60 years old in good health. Both conserved end residues are part of each CDR3. The D gene is left open where the match is weak. Clone size is not always given. Where it is, it says once, few, many or a class for expanded clones.

CDR3 DNA: TGTGCCAGCTCTGAGTTCCCTAGCACAGATACGCAGTATTTT; CDR3 protein: CASSEFPSTDTQYF; V gene: TRBV7-2; clone size: -; D gene: -; J gene: TRBJ2-3
CDR3 DNA: TGCAGCGTTCCGAGTTTGGGGGTTACTGAAGCTTTCTTT; CDR3 protein: CSVPSLGVTEAFF; V gene: TRBV29-1; clone size: -; D gene: -; J gene: TRBJ1-1
CDR3 DNA: TGTGCCTGGAGGGATTGGGGGGAGGACACCATATATTTT; CDR3 protein: CAWRDWGEDTIYF; V gene: TRBV30; clone size: -; D gene: -; J gene: TRBJ1-3
CDR3 DNA: TGTGCCAGCAGCCCAGGAGGGACCTACAATGAGCAGTTCTTC; CDR3 protein: CASSPGGTYNEQFF; V gene: TRBV7-3; clone size: -; D gene: -; J gene: TRBJ2-1
CDR3 DNA: TGTGCCAGCAGTTTACGGGGCACAGATACGCAGTATTTT; CDR3 protein: CASSLRGTDTQYF; V gene: TRBV27; clone size: -; D gene: -; J gene: TRBJ2-3
CDR3 DNA: TGTGCCAGCAGTTACCCAGCTAGCGGGGCATACAATGAGCAGTTCTTC; CDR3 protein: CASSYPASGAYNEQFF; V gene: TRBV6-6; clone size: -; D gene: TRBD2; J gene: TRBJ2-1
CDR3 DNA: TGTGCCAGCAGTTTAAAGGGGGACACTGAAGCTTTCTTT; CDR3 protein: CASSLKGDTEAFF; V gene: TRBV27; clone size: once; D gene: -; J gene: TRBJ1-1
CDR3 DNA: TGTGCCAGCAGCCAACGGGGGGACACCATTGCAACTAATGAAAAACTGTTTTTT; CDR3 protein: CASSQRGDTIATNEKLFF; V gene: TRBV3-1/TRBV3-2; clone size: -; D gene: -; J gene: TRBJ1-4
CDR3 DNA: TGTGCCAGCAGCGTATTACAGGGGACTGGAAACACCATATATTTT; CDR3 protein: CASSVLQGTGNTIYF; V gene: TRBV7-2; clone size: -; D gene: TRBD1; J gene: TRBJ1-3
CDR3 DNA: TGCGCCAGCAGTTCGGGACTCCCCTCTGGAAACACCATATATTTT; CDR3 protein: CASSSGLPSGNTIYF; V gene: TRBV5-1; clone size: -; D gene: -; J gene: TRBJ1-3
CDR3 DNA: TGCGCCAGCAGCCAAGGGCTCGAGAGTAACACTGAAGCTTTCTTT; CDR3 protein: CASSQGLESNTEAFF; V gene: TRBV4-3; clone size: -; D gene: -; J gene: TRBJ1-1
CDR3 DNA: TGCGCCAGCAGCTTGGAACCATCGAACATTCAGTACTTC; CDR3 protein: CASSLEPSNIQYF; V gene: TRBV5-1; clone size: -; D gene: -; J gene: TRBJ2-4
CDR3 DNA: TGTGCCACCCAGCGGCGACAGCCCCAGCATTTT; CDR3 protein: CATQRRQPQHF; V gene: TRBV21-1; clone size: once; D gene: -; J gene: TRBJ1-5
CDR3 DNA: TGTGCCAGTAGGACCCTAGGATACTCCGGGGAGCTGTTTTTT; CDR3 protein: CASRTLGYSGELFF; V gene: TRBV19; clone size: -; D gene: -; J gene: TRBJ2-2
CDR3 DNA: TGCGCCAGCAGCTTGGGGGCTAGCGGGAGTAACGAGCAGTACTTC; CDR3 protein: CASSLGASGSNEQYF; V gene: TRBV5-1; clone size: -; D gene: TRBD2; J gene: TRBJ2-7
CDR3 DNA: TGTGCCAGCTCACCACAGGGAGATTCACCCCTCCACTTT; CDR3 protein: CASSPQGDSPLHF; V gene: TRBV18; clone size: -; D gene: -; J gene: TRBJ1-6
CDR3 DNA: TGTGCCAGCGGTTCGACAGGGAGCCACGAGCAGTACTTC; CDR3 protein: CASGSTGSHEQYF; V gene: TRBV25-1; clone size: -; D gene: TRBD1; J gene: TRBJ2-7